These 26 T cell receptor beta chains came from one sample sequenced in a study of blood T cell repertoires in COVID-19. Profiled with immunoSEQ multiplex PCR; TCRdb holds only in-frame clones, not every one. Found here are approximately 88,000 clones, 80% of them singletons; the top ten hold about a fifth. The specimen sequenced was peripheral blood. The receptor source for this set is a woman aged 80 or older with acute or convalescent COVID-19.

The chain uses TRBV30 and TRBJ2-1; tentative D call: TRBD1 (6 bases). CDR1 GTSNPN and CDR2 SVGIG come from the germline V gene (reference sequence). Trimming shortened V by 3 bases and J by 3 bases, and 9 bases separated the two germline ends. The CDR3 has 13 residues. The CDR3 spells CAWRLDSYNEQFF. For the CDR3, the DNA is TGTGCCTGGAGGCTGGACAGCTACAATGAGCAGTTCTTC. Full variable domain (missing parts from reference TRBV30 and TRBJ2-1): SQTIHQWPATLVQPVGSPLSLECTVEGTSNPNLYWYRQAAGRGLQLLFYSVGIGQISSEVPQNLSASRPQDRQFILSSKKLLLSDSGFYLCAWRLDSYNEQFFGPGTRLTVL.

This clone turned up a few times. This chain uses TRBV6-1 with TRBJ2-1; 8 bases fit TRBD2. The CDR3 covers 16 residues. The ends lost 2 bases at V and 6 bases at J; junction bases unmatched: 9. Germline V lookup: CDR1 MNHNS, CDR2 SASEGT. The DNA for the CDR3 is TGTGCCAGCAGTGAACCGGGGGGGCCTAACCCCAATGAGCAGTTCTTC. Amino acid sequence: CASSEPGGPNPNEQFF.

The V gene is TRBV4-2, the J gene TRBJ2-3, with D perhaps matching TRBD1 (5 bases). The germline V gene has CDR1 LGHNA and CDR2 YNFKEQ. CDR3 length: 16 amino acids. The V end lost 1 base, the J end lost 0 bases, and 11 bases lay between the germline ends. This chain's CDR3 is CASSQVGDSSTDTQYF. The CDR3 DNA is TGTGCCAGCAGCCAAGTAGGGGATTCTAGCACAGATACGCAGTATTTT.

The chain links TRBV7-9 to TRBJ1-1; possible D gene TRBD1, 6 bases. Trimming took 6 bases from V and 4 from J, leaving 12 bases between them. CDR1 and CDR2 from the germline V gene are SEHNR and FQNEAQ (reference sequence). CDR3 size: 13 residues. CDR3 amino acids: CASSSQGGTEAFF. CDR3 bases: TGTGCCAGCAGTTCACAGGGCGGCACTGAAGCTTTCTTT.

The CDR3 region has the DNA TGCGCCAGCAGCCCCACAGGGTTCGTTGCTCTTCGCACTGAAGCTTTCTTT. This translates into CASSPTGFVALRTEAFF. The chain joins TRBV5-1 to TRBJ1-1; tentative D call: TRBD1 (6 bases). Deletions cut 4 bases from V and 4 bases from J, with 23 bases between. This CDR3 region has 17 residues. CDR1 SGHRS and CDR2 YFSETQ come from the germline V gene. The variable domain in full, with the rest retrieved from reference TRBV5-1 and TRBJ1-1, is KAGVTQTPRYLIKTRGQQVTLSCSPISGHRSVSWYQQTPGQGLQFLFEYFSETQRNKGNFPGRFSGRQFSNSRSEMNVSTLELGDSALYLCASSPTGFVALRTEAFFGQGTRLTVV.

CDR3 coding DNA: TGTGCCAGCACCAAACAGGGACCCAACTATGGCTACACCTTC. Its translation is CASTKQGPNYGYTF. The rearrangement links TRBV2 to TRBJ1-2; maybe TRBD1 (6 bases). V lost 7 bases, J lost 2 bases, and 14 bases lay in between. The CDR3 is 14 residues long. CDR1 and CDR2 (germline): SNHLY, FYNNEI.

The chain couples TRBV2 to TRBJ2-1, with D perhaps TRBD2 (5 bases). CDR1 SNHLY and CDR2 FYNNEI come from the germline V gene. Trimming took off 5 bases at V and 5 bases at J, with 13 bases between the two ends. This CDR3 has 14 amino acids. CDR3 sequence (DNA): TGTGCCAGCAGTCCTACCACTAGGCACAATGAGCAGTTCTTC. This translates into CASSPTTRHNEQFF.

This clone was observed a single time. This chain joins TRBV7-6 and TRBJ1-1; 7 bases map to TRBD1. CDR1 and CDR2 from the germline V gene are SGHVS and FNYEAQ. The CDR3 covers 16 residues. Trimming at V came to 1 base and at J to 1 base, leaving 6 bases not matched to a gene. CDR3 protein: CASSLGSGTANTEAFF. DNA of the CDR3: TGTGCCAGCAGCTTAGGGTCCGGGACAGCGAACACTGAAGCTTTCTTT.

The chain has TRBV11-2 and TRBJ1-6; possible D gene TRBD1, 5 bases. The CDR3 consists of 14 residues. Trimming removed 4 bases from V and 5 bases from J, with 9 bases in between. Germline CDR1 reads SGHAT; CDR2 reads FQNNGV. CDR3 DNA sequence: TGTGCCAGCAGCTATGGGGGGAATAATTCACCCCTCCACTTT. This translates into CASSYGGNNSPLHF.

The chain carries TRBV19 and TRBJ1-5, with 7 positions matching TRBD1. The trim removed 2 bases at V and 7 bases at J, leaving 2 bases unmatched. The CDR3 runs 13 residues. Germline lookup yields CDR1 LNHDA and CDR2 SQIVND (reference sequence). Here the CDR3 DNA reads TGTGCCAGTAGTATACAGGGGGGACAGCCCCAGCATTTT. Translating it yields CASSIQGGQPQHF.

The chain recombines TRBV5-4 with TRBJ1-1; a possible D gene is TRBD1 (6 bases). The germline gives CDR1 SGHNT, CDR2 YYREEE (reference sequence). The CDR3 runs to 14 residues. V shed 4 bases and J shed 5 bases, with 15 bases lying between them. Here the CDR3 DNA reads TGTGCCAGCAGCGCCACAGGGTCCAGGACTGAAGCTTTCTTT. Residues: CASSATGSRTEAFF.

Written as DNA, the CDR3 is TGCGCCAGCAGCCCGGGACAGCTAAACACCATATATTTT. It yields the protein CASSPGQLNTIYF. The chain uses TRBV5-1 and TRBJ1-3, with 7 bases that match TRBD1. After removal of 4 bases from V and 6 bases from J, the junction contained 4 bases not matched to a gene. The CDR3 length is 13 residues. CDR1 and CDR2 (germline): SGHRS, YFSETQ.

The rearrangement links TRBV13 to TRBJ2-7; 11 bases agree with TRBD2. The germline V gene has CDR1 PRHDT and CDR2 FYEKMQ (reference sequence). CDR3 length: 15 residues. V lost 4 bases and J lost 3; bases outside the gene matches: 5. The CDR3 region has the DNA TGTGCCAGCAGCTCACTACTAGCGGGAGACTACGAGCAGTACTTC. It yields the protein CASSSLLAGDYEQYF.

The chain employs TRBV7-9 and TRBJ2-7, with D possibly being TRBD1 (5 bases). The germline V and J ends were trimmed by 5 bases and 5 bases, with 16 bases remaining between them. Germline-derived CDR1 and CDR2 are SEHNR and FQNEAQ (reference sequence). The length of the CDR3 is 14 residues. The CDR3 sequence is CASSVPSTADEQYF. The CDR3 nucleotides read TGTGCCAGCAGCGTCCCTTCGACAGCTGACGAGCAGTACTTC.

The DNA of the CDR3 is TGCAGCGCTATCCCCATGGGGGGGGCCTTCGAGACCCAGTACTTC. Protein: CSAIPMGGAFETQYF. The V and J genes are TRBV29-1 and TRBJ2-5; tentatively, D is TRBD2 (7 bases). This CDR3 contains 15 residues. V gave up 7 bases and J gave up 5 bases, with 23 bases separating them. The germline CDR1 and CDR2 sequences are SQVTM and ANQGSEA.

Only one count was recorded for this clone. The chain links TRBV24-1 to TRBJ2-2; 7 bases align to TRBD1. Trimming took 4 bases from V and 5 from J; bases not matched to a gene: 6. This CDR3 region has 15 residues. Germline V gene lookup returns CDR1 KGHDR and CDR2 SFDVKD. The chain's CDR3 is CATSDTTGRTGELFF. CDR3 in DNA: TGTGCCACCAGTGACACGACAGGGCGGACCGGGGAGCTGTTTTTT.

V is TRBV7-2 and J is TRBJ2-5; tentative D call: TRBD2 (5 bases). From germline, CDR1 is SGHTA and CDR2 FQGNSA. The CDR3 loop spans 13 amino acids. Trimming cost V 1 base and J 6 bases, with 9 bases left between them. This CDR3 is CASSLEVGKTQYF. The CDR3 nucleotides read TGTGCCAGCAGCTTAGAGGTCGGGAAGACCCAGTACTTC.

The chain is built from TRBV29-1 and TRBJ1-2; D call uncertain. The germline V gene encodes CDR1 SQVTM and CDR2 ANQGSEA. Deletions cut 3 bases from V and 4 bases from J, with 15 bases between. The CDR3 is made up of 14 amino acids. CDR3 loop: CSVEPWGGPYGYTF. CDR3 in DNA: TGCAGCGTTGAGCCTTGGGGAGGACCCTATGGCTACACCTTC. The whole variable domain, remainder taken from reference TRBV29-1 and TRBJ1-2, is SAVISQKPSRDICQRGTSLTIQCQVDSQVTMMFWYRQQPGQSLTLIATANQGSEATYESGFVIDKFPISRPNLTFSTLTVSNMSPEDSSIYLCSVEPWGGPYGYTFGSGTRLTVV.

This chain links TRBV6-5 with TRBJ1-2, with D perhaps TRBD1 (5 bases). This CDR3 has 13 residues. Per germline, CDR1 MNHEY and CDR2 SVGAGI. Trimming took 6 bases from V and 4 from J, leaving 12 bases between them. CDR3 in amino acids: CASRPTTGYGYTF. The DNA for the CDR3 is TGTGCCAGCAGACCGACAACAGGCTATGGCTACACCTTC.

With respect to this clone: Other DNA sequences in the same sample also yield this CDR3. The genes are TRBV12-3 or TRBV12-4 and TRBJ1-1, with 7 bases fitting TRBD1. J gave up 7 bases and V 0 bases, and 2 bases lay outside the gene matches. CDR3 length: 13 amino acids. The DNA for the CDR3 is TGTGCCAGCAGTTTAGCGGGACAGTATGAAGCTTTCTTT. This translates into CASSLAGQYEAFF.

A few counts support this clone. The chain employs TRBV19 and TRBJ1-2; 10 nucleotides match TRBD1. Germline V gene sequence: CDR1 LNHDA, CDR2 SQIVND (reference sequence). The CDR3 has 15 amino acids. Losses at the gene ends were 5 bases for V and 6 bases for J; bases not matched to a gene: 9. DNA of the CDR3: TGTGCCAGTAGTCGAAGAGCCGGGACAGGGGATGGCTACACCTTC. Protein sequence: CASSRRAGTGDGYTF.

The chain employs TRBV30 and TRBJ1-6; D is uncertain. Trimming removed 0 bases from V and 2 bases from J, with 11 bases in between. The length of the CDR3 is 16 residues. In germline, CDR1 is GTSNPN, CDR2 SVGIG (reference sequence). The CDR3 sequence is CAWSVPGGTYNSPLHF. The DNA for the CDR3 is TGTGCCTGGAGTGTACCAGGAGGCACCTATAATTCACCCCTCCACTTT.

This clone has a handful of counts. The chain couples TRBV7-9 to TRBJ2-1; 16 nucleotides line up with TRBD2. The CDR3 consists of 14 residues. CDR1 SEHNR and CDR2 FQNEAQ come from the germline V gene (reference sequence). V was clipped by 5 bases and J by 15 bases; unmatched bases: 7. This chain's CDR3 is CASSPGTSGRAPFF. CDR3 DNA sequence: TGTGCCAGCAGCCCCGGGACTAGCGGGAGGGCCCCGTTCTTC.

This clone was detected once. This chain joins TRBV9 and TRBJ1-4; D gene ambiguous. CDR3 length equals 16 residues. Deletions cut 0 bases from V and 5 bases from J, with 14 bases between. Germline values: CDR1 SGDLS, CDR2 YYNGEE. The CDR3 coding sequence is TGTGCCAGCAGCGTAGGGCAGAGGAATTTCAATGAAAAACTGTTTTTT. Its protein is CASSVGQRNFNEKLFF.

The chain recombines TRBV10-3 with TRBJ1-5, with D possibly TRBD1 on 5 matching bases. The CDR3 contains 13 residues. CDR1 ENHRY and CDR2 SYGVKD come from the germline V gene. With 6 bases removed from V and 5 bases from J, the gap between germline ends came to 11 bases. DNA for the CDR3: TGTGCCATCAGGGAGGACACAGATCAGCCCCAGCATTTT. Translation: CAIREDTDQPQHF.

The chain's CDR3 is CASSRNGNIQYF. In DNA, the CDR3 is TGTGCCAGCTCCCGAAACGGGAACATTCAGTACTTC. The rearrangement joins TRBV7-8 to TRBJ2-4; no clear D gene. Germline values: CDR1 SGHVS, CDR2 FQNEAQ. The V and J ends lost 8 bases and 7 bases respectively, with 12 bases between them. The CDR3 runs to 12 residues.